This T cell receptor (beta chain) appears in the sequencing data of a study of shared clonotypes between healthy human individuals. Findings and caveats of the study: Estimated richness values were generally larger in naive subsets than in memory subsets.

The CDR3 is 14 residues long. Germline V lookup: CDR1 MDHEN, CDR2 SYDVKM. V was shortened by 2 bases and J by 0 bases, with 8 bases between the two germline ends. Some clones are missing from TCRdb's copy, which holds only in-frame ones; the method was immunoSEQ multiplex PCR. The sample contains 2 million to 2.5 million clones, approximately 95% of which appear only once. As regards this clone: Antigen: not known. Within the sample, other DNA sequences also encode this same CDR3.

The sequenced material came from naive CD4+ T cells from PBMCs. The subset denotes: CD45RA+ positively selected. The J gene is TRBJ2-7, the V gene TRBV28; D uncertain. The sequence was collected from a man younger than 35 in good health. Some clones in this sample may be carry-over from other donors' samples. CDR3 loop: CASSLVGSSYEQYF. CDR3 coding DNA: TGTGCCAGCAGTTTAGTTGGCAGCTCCTACGAGCAGTACTTC. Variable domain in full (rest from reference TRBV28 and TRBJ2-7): DVKVTQSSRYLVKRTGEKVFLECVQDMDHENMFWYRQDPGLGLRLIYFSYDVKMKEKGDIPEGYSVSREKKERFSLILESASTNQTSMYLCASSLVGSSYEQYFGPGTRLTVT.